Below, 7 T cell receptor beta chains from the same sample are listed, as sequenced in a study of blood T cell repertoires in COVID-19 (TCRdb year 2020). Library prep was done by the immunoSEQ multiplex PCR assay. TCRdb stores this immuneACCESS table with in-frame sequences only. Part of the clones is absent; in the studies checked, under half of the shortfall reflects unresolved V genes, and no reason is known for the rest. For this sample there are approximately 99,000 clones; approximately 85% appear just once. Jointly, the top ten make up about a sixth of the sample. Sequenced input: peripheral blood. The receptors were sampled from a woman aged 80 or older with active or convalescent COVID-19.

The J gene is TRBJ2-7, the V gene TRBV11-2; 14 positions agree with TRBD2. The CDR3 has 14 residues. Germline V gene sequence: CDR1 SGHAT, CDR2 FQNNGV. V gave up 4 bases and J gave up 6 bases; unmatched junction bases: 2. Written as DNA, the CDR3 is TGTGCCAGCAGCTCGACTAGCGGGAGGGTCGAGCAGTACTTC. Protein sequence: CASSSTSGRVEQYF.

V is TRBV7-9 and J is TRBJ2-1; 7 nucleotides align to TRBD1. Germline CDR1 SEHNR, CDR2 FQNEAQ (reference sequence). The CDR3 has 13 residues. Unmatched junction bases numbered 4, after V lost 4 bases and J lost 7 bases. CDR3 bases: TGTGCCAGCAGCTCGACAGGGTTGAATGAGCAGTTCTTC. Its protein is CASSSTGLNEQFF.

The V call is TRBV21-1, the J call TRBJ2-5; TRBD1, the table's D call, lacks a check against the DNA. TRBV21-1 is a documented pseudogene. The CDR3 extends over 19 amino acids. CDR3 DNA: TGTGCCAGCAGCAAATGCGCTAAGGTCCCGACAGAGTTAGTGGAGACCCAGTACTTC. Protein sequence: CASSKCAKVPTELVETQYF.

CDR3 DNA sequence: TGTGCCAGCAGTTTTGACCCAGGTAGGATAAGCGGGAGGGCCAGCTATGAGCAGTTCTTC. Translating gives CASSFDPGRISGRASYEQFF. The gene calls are TRBV28 and TRBJ2-1; 10 bases match TRBD2. Germline trimming cut 3 bases from V and 8 bases from J; bases unmatched to any gene: 22. This CDR3 contains 20 residues. Looked up from germline, CDR1 is MDHEN and CDR2 is SYDVKM.

V usage is TRBV27 and J usage is TRBJ2-1; D is perhaps TRBD2 (6 bases). Between the trimmed V and J ends, which lost 2 bases and 8 bases, there was a span of 16 bases. There are 15 residues in the CDR3. Germline assignment: CDR1 MNHEY and CDR2 SMNVEV (reference sequence). CDR3 region: CASSLGRDWGDEQFF. Here the CDR3 DNA reads TGTGCCAGCAGTTTAGGCCGGGACTGGGGGGATGAGCAGTTCTTC.

The V and J genes are TRBV18 and TRBJ2-5; maybe TRBD1 (6 bases). Germline V gene lookup returns CDR1 KGHSH and CDR2 LQKENI. The ends were cut back, 4 bases at V and 4 bases at J, with 19 bases in the middle. The CDR3 has 16 residues. The CDR3, as DNA: TGTGCCAGCTCACGGGTTCCAGGGGTTGTTGGAGAGACCCAGTACTTC. Amino acids: CASSRVPGVVGETQYF. Full variable domain (outside the CDR3, taken from reference TRBV18 and TRBJ2-5): NAGVMQNPRHLVRRRGQEARLRCSPMKGHSHVYWYRQLPEEGLKFMVYLQKENIIDESGMPKERFSAEFPKEGPSILRIQQVVRGDSAAYFCASSRVPGVVGETQYFGPGTRLLVL.

This chain connects TRBV9 to TRBJ2-1; 8 bases line up with TRBD2. CDR3 length: 14 residues. Trimming took 3 bases from V and 1 from J; bases not matched to a gene: 0. The V gene's germline CDR1 is SGDLS and CDR2 YYNGEE. This CDR3 is CASSGLASYNEQFF. DNA for the CDR3: TGTGCCAGCAGCGGACTAGCGTCCTACAATGAGCAGTTCTTC.